Listed here are 7 T cell receptor beta chains from one sample, sequenced in a study of blood T cell repertoires in COVID-19. TCRdb keeps only in-frame clones here, not all; method: immunoSEQ multiplex PCR. The sample contains over 450,000 clones, 80% to 90% of which appear only once. Sequences were obtained from peripheral blood. The receptors derive from a man aged 18 to 30 with COVID-19, enrolled during active disease.

The gene calls are TRBV11-3 and TRBJ2-1, with 9 positions matching TRBD2. V was pared by 3 bases and J by 4 bases, with 1 base of the junction left unmatched. The CDR3 has 14 amino acids. Germline assignment: CDR1 SGHNT and CDR2 YENEEA. The CDR3 DNA follows: TGTGCCAGCAGCTTTAGCGGGAGTTACAATGAGCAGTTCTTC. Translation: CASSFSGSYNEQFF.

The chain links TRBV7-9 to TRBJ2-7; 9 bases line up with TRBD1. This CDR3 spans 15 amino acids. The J segment lost 3 bases and the V segment lost 0 bases, leaving 3 bases of the junction unmatched. Germline V gene data show CDR1 as SEHNR and CDR2 as FQNEAQ (reference sequence). CDR3 coding DNA: TGTGCCAGCAGCTTAGCGGGACAGGGAGGCTACGAGCAGTACTTC. Its protein product is CASSLAGQGGYEQYF.

This clone showed up just once. V is TRBV11-2 and J is TRBJ2-2; possibly TRBD2 for D (7 bases). The CDR3 is 16 amino acids. Germline CDR1 reads SGHAT; CDR2 reads FQNNGV. V gave up 5 bases and J gave up 7 bases, with 20 bases separating them. CDR3 coding DNA: TGTGCCAGCAGCCCCCTTAAGGGGGGGCCTGGCGGGGAGCTGTTTTTT. It translates to CASSPLKGGPGGELFF.

This rearrangement joins TRBV5-1 to TRBJ2-7, with D maybe TRBD1 (6 bases). The V gene's germline CDR1 is SGHRS and CDR2 YFSETQ. Trimming left V 2 bases short and J 3 bases short, with 15 bases between. This CDR3 is 15 amino acids long. CDR3 coding DNA: TGCGCCAGCAGCTTCCAGACGGACAGAGTCTACGAGCAGTACTTC. Its translation is CASSFQTDRVYEQYF. Filled out from reference TRBV5-1 and TRBJ2-7, the complete variable domain reads KAGVTQTPRYLIKTRGQQVTLSCSPISGHRSVSWYQQTPGQGLQFLFEYFSETQRNKGNFPGRFSGRQFSNSRSEMNVSTLELGDSALYLCASSFQTDRVYEQYFGPGTRLTVT.

V and J are TRBV4-2 and TRBJ2-1, with D perhaps matching TRBD1 (6 bases). V lost 2 bases, J lost 6 bases, and 14 bases lay in between. CDR1 LGHNA and CDR2 YNFKEQ come from the germline V gene. This CDR3 has 15 amino acids. The CDR3 region has the DNA TGTGCCAGCAGCCAAAAGACTACAGGGAGCAATGAGCAGTTCTTC. Its protein is CASSQKTTGSNEQFF.

This chain links TRBV5-1 with TRBJ1-1; D is perhaps TRBD1 (5 bases). Trimming shortened V by 5 bases and J by 1 base, and 15 bases separated the two germline ends. Germline V lookup: CDR1 SGHRS, CDR2 YFSETQ. The CDR3 has 15 amino acids. The CDR3 coding sequence is TGCGCCAGCAGAAAAGGAGGGGCGGAGAACACTGAAGCTTTCTTT. It specifies CASRKGGAENTEAFF. The complete variable domain, with remaining parts taken from reference TRBV5-1 and TRBJ1-1, reads KAGVTQTPRYLIKTRGQQVTLSCSPISGHRSVSWYQQTPGQGLQFLFEYFSETQRNKGNFPGRFSGRQFSNSRSEMNVSTLELGDSALYLCASRKGGAENTEAFFGQGTRLTVV.

The chain recombines TRBV9 with TRBJ2-1; 9 nucleotides line up with TRBD1. In germline, CDR1 is SGDLS, CDR2 YYNGEE. Trimming took 3 bases from V and 12 from J; bases not matched to a gene: 22. The CDR3 loop spans 18 amino acids. As DNA, the CDR3 is TGTGCCAGCAGCGGGGGACAGGGAGAGTCCGCTGGAACAATCGTGCAGTTCTTC. It specifies CASSGGQGESAGTIVQFF. The full variable domain, with the rest looked up from reference TRBV9 and TRBJ2-1, is DSGVTQTPKHLITATGQRVTLRCSPRSGDLSVYWYQQSLDQGLQFLIQYYNGEERAKGNILERFSAQQFPDLHSELNLSSLELGDSALYFCASSGGQGESAGTIVQFFGPGTRLTVL.